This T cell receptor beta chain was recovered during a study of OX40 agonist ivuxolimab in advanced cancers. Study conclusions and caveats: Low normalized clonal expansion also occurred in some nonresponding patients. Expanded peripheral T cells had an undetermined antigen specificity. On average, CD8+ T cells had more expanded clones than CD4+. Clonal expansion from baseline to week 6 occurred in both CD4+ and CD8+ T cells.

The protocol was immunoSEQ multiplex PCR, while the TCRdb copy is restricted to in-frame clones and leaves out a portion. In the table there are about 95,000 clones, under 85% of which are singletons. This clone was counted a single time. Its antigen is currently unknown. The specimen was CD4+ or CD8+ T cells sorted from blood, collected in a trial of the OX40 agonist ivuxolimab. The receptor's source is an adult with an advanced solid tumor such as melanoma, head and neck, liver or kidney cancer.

The CDR3 nucleotides read TGTGCCAGCAGCTTAGTCGGGCCAGCCTACGAGCAGTACTTC. Encoded protein: CASSLVGPAYEQYF. This chain joins TRBV13 and TRBJ2-7; no firm D call. CDR3 length: 14 residues. The V end was cut by 1 base, the J end by 2 bases, with 9 bases between. CDR1 PRHDT and CDR2 FYEKMQ come from the germline V gene (reference sequence).